The present entry profiles one T cell receptor beta chain with its context. This specimen comes from a study of blood T cell repertoires in COVID-19. Methods used by the authors: Counts of nucleated cells, estimated from reference gene primer amplification, were obtained. Sequencing was performed with immunoSEQ multiplex PCR; in TCRdb, only in-frame clones are kept and a portion is missing. The V and J calls and the clone size are those of that table, but D and trimming were determined from the DNA. In the table there are tens of thousands of clones, approximately 88% of which are singletons. Per germline, CDR1 SGHDN and CDR2 FVKESK. Losses at the gene ends were 4 bases for V and 6 bases for J; bases not matched to a gene: 2. The CDR3 covers 14 residues.

The gene calls are TRBV14 and TRBJ2-2, with 10 nucleotides matching TRBD2. Sequencing used peripheral blood. The TCR originated in a woman at least 80 years old with acute or convalescent COVID-19. The CDR3 DNA reads TGTGCCAGCAGCCCCGGGACTAGCGCCGGGGAGCTGTTTTTT. It encodes CASSPGTSAGELFF.